This T cell receptor (beta chain) appears in the sequencing data of a study of shared clonotypes between healthy human individuals. The material for each subset, its genomic DNA, was split evenly across several immunoSEQ plates. Method: immunoSEQ multiplex PCR; TCRdb's copy keeps in-frame clones and lacks some. The sample has hundreds of thousands of clones, about 95% seen once; the top ten hold 0.11%. Germline V gene lookup returns CDR1 SGHNT and CDR2 YYREEE (reference sequence). The CDR3 consists of 13 residues. With 2 bases removed from V and 1 base from J, the gap between germline ends came to 7 bases. The naive CD8 subset, CD45RO-negative cells positively selected for CCR7, excluded terminally differentiated effector memory CD45RA+ cells. Those who donated were healthy HIV-negative adults, with no recent acute infections or vaccinations reported. Each donor was a Caucasian adult residing in Nashville, Tennessee.

The chain joins TRBV5-4 to TRBJ2-7, with D possibly being TRBD1 (5 bases). Sequenced: naive CD8+ T cells sorted from blood. This receptor was identified in a woman aged 30 to 39 in good health. The CDR3 is CASSFDRSYEQYF. CDR3 nucleotide sequence: TGTGCCAGCAGCTTTGACAGATCCTACGAGCAGTACTTC.